Detailed here is one T cell receptor (beta chain). Its antigen remains unidentified. Treatment defined: oral pan-JAK inhibitor, 5-10 mg twice daily. This record comes from a study of CD8+ T cells in alopecia areata. The CDR3 runs to 15 residues. The ends lost 6 bases at V and 1 base at J; junction bases unmatched: 7. Germline V CDR1 and CDR2: SQVTM, ANQGSEA. As the sequencing template, cDNA was produced by extracting RNA and reverse transcribing it. Assay: immunoSEQ multiplex PCR; the TCRdb copy retains only in-frame clones and omits some. The table lists about 190,000 clones, around 56% of them singletons. Whole-study findings and limits: Only one nonresponder was present, which leaves the link between baseline CD8+ expansion and response uncertain. On tofacitinib, scalp clonality and expanded CD8+ clones among top 100 fell significantly. It was lesional scalp, especially alopecia totalis/universalis, that showed higher clonality than normal scalp. TCRs were shared less clearly across patients than in mice, possibly for HLA-related reasons.

This sequence joins TRBV29-1 and TRBJ2-3, with 10 bases fitting TRBD2. Sample: CD4+ T cells sorted from blood, taken at week 4, from a patient treated with tofacitinib. This clonotype originated in a human donor with alopecia areata. CDR3 bases: TGCAGCGTCAAAAGGGGGACTAGCGGCACAGATACGCAGTATTTT. This translates into CSVKRGTSGTDTQYF.